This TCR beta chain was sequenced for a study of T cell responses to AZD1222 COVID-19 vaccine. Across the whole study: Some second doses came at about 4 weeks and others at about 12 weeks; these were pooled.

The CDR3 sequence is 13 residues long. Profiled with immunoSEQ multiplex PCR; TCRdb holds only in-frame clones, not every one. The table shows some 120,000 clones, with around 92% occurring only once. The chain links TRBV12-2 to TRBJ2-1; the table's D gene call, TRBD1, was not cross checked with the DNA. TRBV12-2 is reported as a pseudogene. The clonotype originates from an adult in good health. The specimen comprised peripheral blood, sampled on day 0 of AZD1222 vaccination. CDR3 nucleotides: TGTGCAAGTCGCCGGCGCAGGGTCCCTGAGCAGTTCTTC. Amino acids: CASRRRRVPEQFF.